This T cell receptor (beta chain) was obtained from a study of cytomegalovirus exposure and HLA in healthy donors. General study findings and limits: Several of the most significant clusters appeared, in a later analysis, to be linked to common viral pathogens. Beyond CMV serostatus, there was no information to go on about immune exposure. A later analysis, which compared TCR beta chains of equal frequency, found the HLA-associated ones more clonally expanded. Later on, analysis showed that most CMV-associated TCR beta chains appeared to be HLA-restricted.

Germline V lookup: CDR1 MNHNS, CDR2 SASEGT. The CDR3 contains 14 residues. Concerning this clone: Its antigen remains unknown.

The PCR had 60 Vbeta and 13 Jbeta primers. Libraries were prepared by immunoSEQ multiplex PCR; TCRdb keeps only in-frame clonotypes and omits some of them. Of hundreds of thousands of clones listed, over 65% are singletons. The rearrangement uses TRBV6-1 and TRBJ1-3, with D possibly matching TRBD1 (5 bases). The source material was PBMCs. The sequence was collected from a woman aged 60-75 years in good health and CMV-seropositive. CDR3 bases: TGTGCGTCCAGCACGATGGGGCTTGGAAACACCATATATTTT. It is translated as CASSTMGLGNTIYF.